These 29 T cell receptor beta chains were sequenced from one sample in a study of T cell responses to AZD1222 COVID-19 vaccine. Repertoires were generated with immunoSEQ multiplex PCR, while TCRdb's copy carries only in-frame clones and drops some. Of 95,000 to 110,000 clones in the sample, 90% were seen once. Here the sequenced sample was peripheral blood, taken on day 0 of AZD1222 vaccination. These receptors were taken from an adult in good health.

The gene calls are TRBV5-4 and TRBJ2-2; maybe TRBD1 (6 bases). V shed 0 bases and J shed 7 bases, with 19 bases lying between them. From germline, CDR1 is SGHNT and CDR2 YYREEE (reference sequence). The length of the CDR3 is 17 residues. CDR3 coding DNA: TGTGCCAGCAGCTTGGCCAGGGGCCAGGTAATAGGCGGGGAGCTGTTTTTT. Its translation is CASSLARGQVIGGELFF.

The chain couples TRBV9 to TRBJ2-2; D is ambiguous. CDR1 and CDR2 from the germline V gene are SGDLS and YYNGEE. The CDR3 loop spans 18 amino acids. V was cut by 0 bases and J by 5 bases, with 20 bases left in between. The CDR3 reads CASSVAPTVNAGTGELFF. CDR3 in DNA: TGTGCCAGCAGCGTAGCCCCTACCGTAAATGCTGGGACCGGGGAGCTGTTTTTT.

The rearrangement links TRBV2 to TRBJ2-2, with TRBD2 matching 8 bases. Germline V gives CDR1 SNHLY, CDR2 FYNNEI. J gave up 4 bases and V 3 bases, and 7 bases lay outside the gene matches. This CDR3 is 16 amino acids long. CDR3 in amino acids: CASSDVGGARTGELFF. The CDR3 DNA reads TGTGCCAGCAGTGATGTCGGGGGGGCGCGCACCGGGGAGCTGTTTTTT.

The rearrangement joins TRBV3-1 (or the pseudogene TRBV3-2) to TRBJ1-5, with D hard to call. The V and J ends lost 0 bases and 0 bases respectively, with 6 bases between them. This CDR3 is built from 15 residues. Germline V gene sequence: CDR1 LGHDT, CDR2 YNNKEL (reference sequence). The CDR3 reads CASSQEAYSNQPQHF. The CDR3 DNA is TGTGCCAGCAGCCAAGAAGCTTATAGCAATCAGCCCCAGCATTTT.

The chain couples TRBV19 to TRBJ2-5, with 11 bases aligning to TRBD1. The length of the CDR3 is 16 residues. Trimming cost V 2 bases and J 3 bases; bases outside gene matches: 5. The germline V gene encodes CDR1 LNHDA and CDR2 SQIVND (reference sequence). CDR3 loop: CASSIRGQGAEETQYF. In DNA form, the CDR3 reads TGTGCCAGTAGTATACGAGGACAGGGGGCTGAAGAGACCCAGTACTTC.

The genes are TRBV5-8 and TRBJ2-3, with TRBD1 matching 9 bases. Germline-derived CDR1 and CDR2 are SGHTS and YDEGEE. The CDR3 is made up of 17 amino acids. The junction had 10 bases not matched to a gene; V was cut back by 3 bases and J by 2 bases. In DNA form, the CDR3 reads TGTGCCAGCAGCTGGGGATCACAGGGGGCTTCCACAGATACGCAGTATTTT. It translates to CASSWGSQGASTDTQYF.

The chain couples TRBV24-1 to TRBJ2-7, with a tentative D call TRBD1 (6 bases). V was trimmed by 3 bases and J by 4 bases, leaving 9 bases between them. The CDR3 consists of 13 residues. In germline, CDR1 is KGHDR, CDR2 SFDVKD. The CDR3 DNA follows: TGTGCCACCAGTGATGGGGGCCGTTACGAGCAGTACTTC. Translating it yields CATSDGGRYEQYF.

This clone was recorded only once. The rearrangement uses TRBV6-4 and TRBJ2-1, with 7 bases aligning to TRBD2. Germline assignment: CDR1 MRHNA and CDR2 SNTAGT. Trimming removed 7 bases from V and 6 bases from J; junction bases left unmatched: 9. CDR3 length equals 14 residues. CDR3 sequence: CASKKRRESNEQFF. In nucleotides, the CDR3 is TGTGCCAGCAAGAAAAGGCGGGAGTCCAATGAGCAGTTCTTC.

The CDR3 DNA follows: TGTGCCAGCAGCCCAGGACTAGCGGGGGGGCGAGGTAAAGATACGCAGTATTTT. It is translated as CASSPGLAGGRGKDTQYF. The chain recombines TRBV7-9 with TRBJ2-3, with 15 bases matching TRBD2. The V gene's germline CDR1 is SEHNR and CDR2 FQNEAQ (reference sequence). V shed 5 bases and J 5 bases; nucleotides not matched to a gene: 11. The CDR3 runs to 18 residues.

The chain employs TRBV30 and TRBJ2-2, with unresolved D. In germline, CDR1 is GTSNPN, CDR2 SVGIG (reference sequence). This CDR3 has 13 residues. The V end lost 1 base, the J end lost 5 bases, and 8 bases lay between the germline ends. The CDR3: CAWSEWVTGELFF. The CDR3 DNA is TGTGCCTGGAGTGAGTGGGTTACCGGGGAGCTGTTTTTT.

V is TRBV5-1 and J is TRBJ1-5; D possibly corresponds to TRBD1 (6 bases). The V gene lost 3 bases and the J gene lost 3 bases, with 13 bases spanning the gap. Germline values: CDR1 SGHRS, CDR2 YFSETQ. This CDR3 region has 15 residues. As DNA, the CDR3 is TGCGCCAGCAGCTCCGATGGACAGCCCAATCAGCCCCAGCATTTT. It specifies CASSSDGQPNQPQHF.

The chain links TRBV28 to TRBJ1-4; weak D call: TRBD1 (5 bases). Germline V gene data show CDR1 as MDHEN and CDR2 as SYDVKM. The CDR3 is 13 amino acids. Trimming took off 3 bases at V and 8 bases at J, with 10 bases between the two ends. The CDR3 reads CASSLGLREKLFF. DNA for the CDR3: TGTGCCAGCAGTTTGGGACTTAGGGAAAAACTGTTTTTT.

On this clone itself: The sample has other DNA sequences that encode this CDR3 too. The rearrangement uses TRBV5-1 and TRBJ2-7; 10 nucleotides agree with TRBD1. In germline, CDR1 is SGHRS, CDR2 YFSETQ. This CDR3 is built from 15 residues. V dropped 0 bases and J dropped 2; count of bases not matched to a gene: 2. The CDR3 protein is CASSLGDRGTYEQYF. CDR3 nucleotides: TGCGCCAGCAGCTTGGGGGACAGGGGAACCTACGAGCAGTACTTC.

The CDR3 DNA follows: TGTGCCAGCAGTGATCGGGGCGATACGCAGTATTTT. Translation gives CASSDRGDTQYF. This chain joins TRBV2 and TRBJ2-3; perhaps D is TRBD1 or TRBD2 (5 bases each). Germline V gene data show CDR1 as SNHLY and CDR2 as FYNNEI. The CDR3 extends over 12 amino acids. V lost 3 bases to trimming and J lost 6 bases, with 7 bases between them. Looking up the rest from reference TRBV2 and TRBJ2-3 gives the full variable domain: EPEVTQTPSHQVTQMGQEVILRCVPISNHLYFYWYRQILGQKVEFLVSFYNNEISEKSEIFDDQFSVERPDGSNFTLKIRSTKLEDSAMYFCASSDRGDTQYFGPGTRLTVL.

J is TRBJ2-1 and V is TRBV4-3; 7 bases align to TRBD2. Germline CDR1 is LGHNA and CDR2 is YSLEER. The CDR3 sequence is 15 residues long. Unmatched junction bases numbered 3, after V lost 0 bases and J lost 4 bases. CDR3 loop: CASSQDRGEYNEQFF. In DNA, the CDR3 is TGCGCCAGCAGCCAAGATCGGGGGGAATACAATGAGCAGTTCTTC.

The J gene is TRBJ1-1, the V gene TRBV11-3; D is unclear. This CDR3 comprises 14 residues. V lost 3 bases and J lost 1, with 9 bases in between. Looked up from germline, CDR1 is SGHNT and CDR2 is YENEEA. The CDR3 reads CASSFSGSNTEAFF. The CDR3 DNA reads as TGTGCCAGCAGCTTCTCAGGCTCGAACACTGAAGCTTTCTTT.

The V and J genes are TRBV4-1 and TRBJ1-5; D gene unclear. The CDR3 totals 13 residues. V was shortened by 3 bases and J by 5 bases, with 8 bases between the two germline ends. Germline lookup yields CDR1 MGHRA and CDR2 YSYEKL. As DNA, the CDR3 is TGCGCCAGCAGCCAGGGTCGGGATCAGCCCCAGCATTTT. Protein sequence: CASSQGRDQPQHF.

The rearrangement links TRBV5-6 to TRBJ2-7, with D unclear. Trimming removed 0 bases from V and 7 bases from J, with 17 bases in between. The CDR3 is made up of 15 amino acids. Germline V gene lookup returns CDR1 SGHDT and CDR2 YYEEEE. CDR3 sequence (DNA): TGTGCCAGCAGCTTGGCGTGGGTCCCGCGCAGGGAGCAGTACTTC. It specifies CASSLAWVPRREQYF.

J is TRBJ1-5 and V is TRBV18; perhaps TRBD1 as D (5 bases). V dropped 1 base and J dropped 7 bases, with 8 bases sitting between them. Germline values: CDR1 KGHSH, CDR2 LQKENI. This CDR3 is built from 13 residues. This chain's CDR3 is CASSPQGWQPQHF. In DNA form, the CDR3 reads TGTGCCAGCTCACCACAGGGGTGGCAGCCCCAGCATTTT.

The chain employs TRBV27 and TRBJ2-5; TRBD2 is a possible D gene (6 bases). CDR1 and CDR2 (germline): MNHEY, SMNVEV (reference sequence). The CDR3 loop spans 16 amino acids. V shed 0 bases and J shed 1 base, with 12 bases lying between them. The CDR3 region has the DNA TGTGCCAGCAGTTTATCCCCACGGGGGACCCAAGAGACCCAGTACTTC. Encoded protein: CASSLSPRGTQETQYF.

The chain carries TRBV6-5 and TRBJ2-7; D unresolved. Germline lookup yields CDR1 MNHEY and CDR2 SVGAGI. The ends were cut back, 1 base at V and 3 bases at J, with 7 bases in the middle. The CDR3 consists of 13 residues. CDR3 in amino acids: CASSYLPGYEQYF. The CDR3 DNA reads TGTGCCAGCAGTTACTTACCGGGCTACGAGCAGTACTTC.

CDR3 bases: TGTGCCAGCAGCAAAGCGCTTTATAGACGGGTTAGGGCTTCACCCCTCCACTTT. This translates into CASSKALYRRVRASPLHF. J is TRBJ1-6 and V is TRBV21-1. TRBV21-1 is a known pseudogene. The CDR3 is 18 residues long.

The V gene is TRBV3-1 (or the pseudogene TRBV3-2), the J gene TRBJ1-5; D is unclear. V lost 3 bases and J 7 bases, leaving 7 bases between the germline ends. This CDR3 comprises 12 residues. The germline V gene encodes CDR1 LGHDT and CDR2 YNNKEL (reference sequence). CDR3 coding DNA: TGTGCCAGCAGCCATGAGGGACAGCCCCAGCATTTT. Its protein product is CASSHEGQPQHF.

This clone was counted a single time. The chain employs TRBV7-3 and TRBJ2-3, with D unclear. Germline V CDR1 and CDR2: SGHTA, FQGTGA. CDR3 length equals 13 residues. V shed 5 bases and J shed 4 bases, with 10 bases lying between them. The CDR3 protein is CASSHGIADTQYF. CDR3 coding DNA: TGTGCCAGCAGCCACGGTATCGCAGATACGCAGTATTTT. The full variable domain, its missing parts supplied by reference TRBV7-3 and TRBJ2-3, is GAGVSQTPSNKVTEKGKYVELRCDPISGHTALYWYRQSLGQGPEFLIYFQGTGAADDSGLPNDRFFAVRPEGSVSTLKIQRTERGDSAVYLCASSHGIADTQYFGPGTRLTVL.

The chain links TRBV6-5 to TRBJ2-1; D gene unclear. V lost 6 bases to trimming and J lost 9 bases, with 18 bases between them. This CDR3 contains 14 residues. The germline CDR1 and CDR2 sequences are MNHEY and SVGAGI. CDR3 DNA sequence: TGTGCCAGCAGCTACCTTGATAGGGCCAGTGAGCAGTTCTTC. Protein product: CASSYLDRASEQFF.

V is TRBV7-2 and J is TRBJ1-2; 9 bases match TRBD1. In germline, CDR1 is SGHTA, CDR2 FQGNSA. The CDR3 extends over 15 amino acids. V shed 3 bases and J 5 bases; nucleotides not matched to a gene: 7. CDR3 in amino acids: CASSFTTGTGYGYTF. CDR3 DNA sequence: TGTGCCAGCAGCTTCACTACCGGGACAGGGTATGGCTACACCTTC.

Here the CDR3 reads CASSLELTPWAFF. In nucleotides, the CDR3 is TGTGCCAGCAGCTTAGAATTGACCCCTTGGGCTTTCTTT. The chain combines TRBV7-9 with TRBJ1-1; D unclear. CDR3 length: 13 amino acids. Germline V gives CDR1 SEHNR, CDR2 FQNEAQ (reference sequence). The V end was cut by 1 base, the J end by 11 bases, with 14 bases between.

V usage is TRBV28 and J usage is TRBJ1-6; 7 bases agree with TRBD1. From germline, CDR1 is MDHEN and CDR2 SYDVKM. This CDR3 is 15 amino acids long. The V and J ends lost 5 bases and 4 bases, in that order; junction bases with no gene match: 5. In DNA form, the CDR3 reads TGTGCCAGCAGTCCCTCGACAGGGTATAATTCACCCCTCCACTTT. Residues: CASSPSTGYNSPLHF.

The chain is built from TRBV30 and TRBJ1-1; D is perhaps TRBD1 (6 bases). The CDR3 is made up of 12 amino acids. V lost 2 bases, J lost 8 bases, and 12 bases lay in between. Germline CDR1 is GTSNPN and CDR2 is SVGIG (reference sequence). The CDR3, as DNA: TGTGCCTGGAGTCTGGACAGCCTCGAAGCTTTCTTT. This sequence encodes CAWSLDSLEAFF.